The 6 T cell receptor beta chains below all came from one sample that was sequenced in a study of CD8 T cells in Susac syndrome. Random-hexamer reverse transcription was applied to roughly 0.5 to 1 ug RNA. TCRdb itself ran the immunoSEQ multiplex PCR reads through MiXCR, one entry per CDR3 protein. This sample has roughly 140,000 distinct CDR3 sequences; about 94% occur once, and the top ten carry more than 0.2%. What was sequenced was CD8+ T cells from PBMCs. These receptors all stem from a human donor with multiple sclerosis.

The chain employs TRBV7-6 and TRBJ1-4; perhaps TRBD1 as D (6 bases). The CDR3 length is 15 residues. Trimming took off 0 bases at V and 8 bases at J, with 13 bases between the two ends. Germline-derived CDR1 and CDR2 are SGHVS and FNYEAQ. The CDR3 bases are TGTGCCAGCAGCTTAGCGGTCAGGGGTTGGGAAAAACTGTTTTTT. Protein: CASSLAVRGWEKLFF.

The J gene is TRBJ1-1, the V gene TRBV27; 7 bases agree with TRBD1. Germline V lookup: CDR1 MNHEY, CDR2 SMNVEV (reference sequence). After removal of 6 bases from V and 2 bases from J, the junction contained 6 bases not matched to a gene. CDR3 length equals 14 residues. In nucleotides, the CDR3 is TGTGCCAGCAGGGCCGGACAGGCAAACACTGAAGCTTTCTTT. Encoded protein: CASRAGQANTEAFF.

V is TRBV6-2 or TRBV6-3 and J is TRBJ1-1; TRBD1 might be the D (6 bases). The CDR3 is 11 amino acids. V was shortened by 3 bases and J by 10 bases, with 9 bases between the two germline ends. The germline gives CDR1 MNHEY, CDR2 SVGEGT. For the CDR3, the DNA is TGTGCCAGCAGTTATGGGGGCGCAGCTTTCTTT. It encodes CASSYGGAAFF.

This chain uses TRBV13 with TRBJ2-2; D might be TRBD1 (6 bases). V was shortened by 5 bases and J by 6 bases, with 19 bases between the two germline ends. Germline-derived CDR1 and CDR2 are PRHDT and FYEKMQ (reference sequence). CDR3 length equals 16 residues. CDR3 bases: TGTGCCAGCAGCGCGCTCCTTCGGACAGATTCCGGGGAGCTGTTTTTT. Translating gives CASSALLRTDSGELFF.

The CDR3 DNA follows: TGTGCCAGCAGCCAGGGGTCAGGGGGCGCGTCCTATGGCTACACCTTC. This translates into CASSQGSGGASYGYTF. This chain uses TRBV3-1 with TRBJ1-2; TRBD1 agrees at 8 bases. CDR1 is LGHDT and CDR2 is YNNKEL in the germline V gene (reference sequence). Trimming removed 3 bases from V and 4 bases from J; junction bases left unmatched: 10. CDR3 size: 16 residues.

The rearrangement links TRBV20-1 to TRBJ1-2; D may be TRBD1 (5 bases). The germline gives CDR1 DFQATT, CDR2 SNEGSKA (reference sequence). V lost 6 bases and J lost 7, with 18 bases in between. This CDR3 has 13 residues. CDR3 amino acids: CSAREGPSAGYTF. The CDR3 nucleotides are TGCAGTGCCCGAGAGGGGCCAAGTGCTGGCTACACCTTC.